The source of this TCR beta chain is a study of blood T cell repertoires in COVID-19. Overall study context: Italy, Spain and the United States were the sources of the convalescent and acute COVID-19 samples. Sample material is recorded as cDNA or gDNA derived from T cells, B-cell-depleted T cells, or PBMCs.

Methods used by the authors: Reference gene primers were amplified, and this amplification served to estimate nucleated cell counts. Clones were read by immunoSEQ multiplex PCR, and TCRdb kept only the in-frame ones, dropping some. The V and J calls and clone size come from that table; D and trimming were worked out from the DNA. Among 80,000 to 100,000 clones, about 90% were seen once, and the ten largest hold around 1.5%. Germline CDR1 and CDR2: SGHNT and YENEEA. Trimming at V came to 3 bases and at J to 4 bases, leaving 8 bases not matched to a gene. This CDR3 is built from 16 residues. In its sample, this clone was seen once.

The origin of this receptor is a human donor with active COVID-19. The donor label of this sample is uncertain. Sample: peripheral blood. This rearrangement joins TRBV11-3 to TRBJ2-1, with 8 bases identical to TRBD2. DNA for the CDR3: TGTGCCAGCAGCTTGAGGGCGGGGGGCGAATACAATGAGCAGTTCTTC. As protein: CASSLRAGGEYNEQFF. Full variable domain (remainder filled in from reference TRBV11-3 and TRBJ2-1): EAGVVQSPRYKIIEKKQPVAFWCNPISGHNTLYWYLQNLGQGPELLIRYENEEAVDDSQLPKDRFSAERLKGVDSTLKIQPAELGDSAVYLCASSLRAGGEYNEQFFGPGTRLTVL.